The 21 T cell receptor beta chains in this list originate from one sample, sequenced in a study of early stage breast cancer tumors. Measured with immunoSEQ multiplex PCR; TCRdb has only the in-frame clones, and not every one. Among more than 55,000 clones listed, less than 90% were seen once. The specimen sequenced was blood. The receptor set was obtained from a person aged 35-49 years with breast cancer.

The chain joins TRBV5-6 to TRBJ1-1, with TRBD1 as a possible D gene (6 bases). The germline V gene encodes CDR1 SGHDT and CDR2 YYEEEE. The CDR3 sequence is 15 residues long. V was trimmed by 4 bases and J by 4 bases, leaving 17 bases between them. The CDR3 region has the DNA TGTGCCAGCAGCCCTGGTTGGGGGGCTGGCACTGAAGCTTTCTTT. Translating gives CASSPGWGAGTEAFF.

The chain has TRBV7-6 and TRBJ2-1; no clear D gene. V was pared by 2 bases and J by 8 bases, with 13 bases between. Germline CDR1 reads SGHVS; CDR2 reads FNYEAQ. The CDR3 consists of 14 residues. The DNA of the CDR3 is TGTGCCAGCAGCTTACAGTCCGGCCGTGATGAGCAGTTCTTC. Protein sequence: CASSLQSGRDEQFF.

The chain uses TRBV28 and TRBJ2-7, with 9 nucleotides matching TRBD1. The CDR3 consists of 14 residues. Germline V gene sequence: CDR1 MDHEN, CDR2 SYDVKM. The ends lost 6 bases at V and 2 bases at J; junction bases unmatched: 5. The CDR3 reads CASSTDRGAYEQYF. The DNA of the CDR3 is TGTGCCAGCAGCACGGACAGGGGAGCCTACGAGCAGTACTTC.

V gene TRBV6-5 combines with J gene TRBJ1-4, with 10 bases fitting TRBD1. The V segment lost 6 bases and the J segment 9 bases; nucleotides outside the gene matches: 7. CDR1 is MNHEY and CDR2 is SVGAGI in the germline V gene. CDR3 length equals 14 residues. The chain's CDR3 is CASRNGDRGKKLFF. The CDR3 nucleotides are TGTGCCAGCAGAAACGGGGACAGGGGCAAAAAACTGTTTTTT.

This clone was seen more than once but under ten times. This CDR3 is CASSRPDRNYGYTF. As DNA, the CDR3 is TGCGCCAGCAGCCGACCGGACAGGAACTATGGCTACACCTTC. This chain uses TRBV4-1 with TRBJ1-2; 7 nucleotides match TRBD1. J lost 2 bases, V lost 4 bases, and 4 bases had no gene match. The CDR3 has 14 amino acids. From germline, CDR1 is MGHRA and CDR2 YSYEKL.

CDR3 residues: CASSPRGLASYEQYF. The CDR3 DNA sequence: TGTGCCAGCTCACCCAGGGGGCTCGCCTCCTACGAGCAGTACTTC. The rearrangement uses TRBV18 and TRBJ2-7, with 8 bases that match TRBD1. V lost 3 bases to trimming and J lost 0 bases; unmatched junction nucleotides: 4. The germline V gene encodes CDR1 KGHSH and CDR2 LQKENI. CDR3 length: 15 residues. Supplemented by reference TRBV18 and TRBJ2-7, the full variable domain reads NAGVMQNPRHLVRRRGQEARLRCSPMKGHSHVYWYRQLPEEGLKFMVYLQKENIIDESGMPKERFSAEFPKEGPSILRIQQVVRGDSAAYFCASSPRGLASYEQYFGPGTRLTVT.

V usage is TRBV27 and J usage is TRBJ1-2; the match to TRBD1 covers 8 bases. Germline values: CDR1 MNHEY, CDR2 SMNVEV (reference sequence). Unmatched junction bases numbered 11, after V lost 8 bases and J lost 0 bases. CDR3 length equals 16 residues. The CDR3 region is CASRVTRDRSNYGYTF. The CDR3 nucleotides read TGTGCCAGCCGTGTAACCCGGGACAGGTCTAACTATGGCTACACCTTC.

The chain joins TRBV7-2 to TRBJ2-7; D unclear. Germline-derived CDR1 and CDR2 are SGHTA and FQGNSA. The CDR3 extends over 13 amino acids. Trimming took 1 base from V and 6 from J, leaving 10 bases between them. In DNA, the CDR3 is TGTGCCAGCAGCTTAGGATTAGTCAGCGAGCAGTACTTC. This sequence encodes CASSLGLVSEQYF.

This chain connects TRBV10-3 to TRBJ1-2; D ambiguous. The CDR3 consists of 16 residues. CDR1 and CDR2 (germline): ENHRY, SYGVKD. V lost 3 bases and J lost 1, with 15 bases in between. CDR3 nucleotides: TGTGCCATCAGTGAAGGGAATTTAGGCAGTAACTATGGCTACACCTTC. Amino acid sequence: CAISEGNLGSNYGYTF.

The chain recombines TRBV7-2 with TRBJ2-1, with a tentative D call TRBD2 (6 bases). Germline V CDR1 and CDR2: SGHTA, FQGNSA. The V end lost 3 bases, the J end lost 1 base, and 22 bases lay between the germline ends. This CDR3 is built from 19 residues. The CDR3 here is CASSFLSGLGLNSYNEQFF. In DNA form, the CDR3 reads TGTGCCAGCAGCTTTTTATCGGGACTCGGCCTTAATTCCTACAATGAGCAGTTCTTC.

The chain uses TRBV7-2 and TRBJ1-1; 7 positions match TRBD1. The germline V gene has CDR1 SGHTA and CDR2 FQGNSA. The CDR3 consists of 14 residues. V shed 5 bases and J 4 bases; nucleotides not matched to a gene: 7. For the CDR3, the DNA is TGTGCCAGCAGCGCAGACAGGGTACGCACTGAAGCTTTCTTT. It translates to CASSADRVRTEAFF.

The rearrangement links TRBV5-1 to TRBJ1-2, with D tentatively TRBD1 (6 bases). V gave up 5 bases and J gave up 7 bases, with 15 bases separating them. The CDR3 has 13 residues. Germline V gene lookup returns CDR1 SGHRS and CDR2 YFSETQ. CDR3 protein: CASRSPGAAGYTF. Written as DNA, the CDR3 is TGCGCCAGCAGAAGCCCGGGGGCTGCTGGCTACACCTTC.

The chain carries TRBV9 and TRBJ1-5; 11 nucleotides align to TRBD1. J lost 8 bases, V lost 4 bases, and 11 bases had no gene match. Germline V lookup: CDR1 SGDLS, CDR2 YYNGEE. The CDR3 sequence is 16 residues long. The CDR3 loop reads CASSSGQGVNLEPQHF. CDR3 nucleotide sequence: TGTGCCAGCAGCTCGGGACAGGGGGTTAATTTGGAGCCCCAGCATTTT.

This clone occurred many times. The identical CDR3 is also encoded by other nucleotide sequences in the sample. This chain links TRBV2 with TRBJ2-7, with 7 positions matching TRBD1. Per the germline V gene, CDR1 is SNHLY and CDR2 is FYNNEI. This CDR3 has 12 residues. Trimming took 4 bases from V and 5 from J; bases not matched to a gene: 2. Written as DNA, the CDR3 is TGTGCCAGCAGTGGAGGGACAGACGAGCAGTACTTC. Its translation: CASSGGTDEQYF. The full variable domain, completed using reference TRBV2 and TRBJ2-7, is EPEVTQTPSHQVTQMGQEVILRCVPISNHLYFYWYRQILGQKVEFLVSFYNNEISEKSEIFDDQFSVERPDGSNFTLKIRSTKLEDSAMYFCASSGGTDEQYFGPGTRLTVT.

The chain has TRBV7-9 and TRBJ1-4, with 10 bases identical to TRBD1. This CDR3 contains 15 residues. CDR1 and CDR2 from the germline V gene are SEHNR and FQNEAQ (reference sequence). Trimming cost V 5 bases and J 3 bases; bases outside gene matches: 3. The CDR3 DNA reads TGTGCCAGCAGCGAAGGACAGGGGGCTAATGAAAAACTGTTTTTT. The encoded protein is CASSEGQGANEKLFF.

CDR3 sequence (DNA): TGTGCCAGCAGGTATAGGACAGGGGGGACCTACGAGCAGTACTTC. This gives the protein CASRYRTGGTYEQYF. The V and J genes are TRBV6-5 and TRBJ2-7, with 10 bases lining up with TRBD1. This CDR3 has 15 residues. The V and J ends lost 6 bases and 2 bases, in that order; junction bases with no gene match: 7. Germline CDR1 MNHEY, CDR2 SVGAGI.

CDR3 nucleotides: TGTGCCAGCAGCTCGACAGGGGGGCAGCCCCAGCATTTT. Its protein product is CASSSTGGQPQHF. The chain combines TRBV7-9 with TRBJ1-5; 9 nucleotides agree with TRBD1. This CDR3 contains 13 residues. Germline assignment: CDR1 SEHNR and CDR2 FQNEAQ (reference sequence). J was trimmed by 7 bases and V by 4 bases; bases with no gene match: 2. The full variable domain, with the rest looked up from reference TRBV7-9 and TRBJ1-5, is DTGVSQNPRHKITKRGQNVTFRCDPISEHNRLYWYRQTLGQGPEFLTYFQNEAQLEKSRLLSDRFSAERPKGSFSTLEIQRTEQGDSAMYLCASSSTGGQPQHFGDGTRLSIL.

The V gene is TRBV2, the J gene TRBJ1-5; D unclear. V was cut by 6 bases and J by 1 base, with 13 bases left in between. There are 15 residues in the CDR3. The germline V gene has CDR1 SNHLY and CDR2 FYNNEI. CDR3 loop: CASRGLSGSNQPQHF. The CDR3 coding sequence is TGTGCCAGCAGGGGCCTTTCGGGGAGCAATCAGCCCCAGCATTTT.

V and J are TRBV19 and TRBJ1-4; D call uncertain. V gave up 3 bases and J gave up 0 bases, with 11 bases separating them. This CDR3 is built from 16 residues. From germline, CDR1 is LNHDA and CDR2 SQIVND (reference sequence). The DNA of the CDR3 is TGTGCCAGTAGTATCACAGCGATTGCAACTAATGAAAAACTGTTTTTT. The encoded protein is CASSITAIATNEKLFF. Looking up the rest from reference TRBV19 and TRBJ1-4 gives the full variable domain: DGGITQSPKYLFRKEGQNVTLSCEQNLNHDAMYWYRQDPGQGLRLIYYSQIVNDFQKGDIAEGYSVSREKKESFPLTVTSAQKNPTAFYLCASSITAIATNEKLFFGSGTQLSVL.

The chain has TRBV21-1 and TRBJ1-2; the table's D call, TRBD1, has no DNA check behind it. TRBV21-1 represents a pseudogene. The CDR3 is 12 residues long. CDR3: CASGQDKGGYTF. The DNA for the CDR3 is TGTGCCAGCGGACAGGATAAGGGTGGCTACACCTTC.

This clone was observed a single time. The chain joins TRBV18 to TRBJ1-3, with D possibly TRBD1 on 5 matching bases. CDR3 size: 16 residues. Trimming pared 0 bases from V and 4 bases from J, leaving 13 bases between. CDR1 is KGHSH, CDR2 LQKENI, per germline. This CDR3 is CASSPPGRAIGNTIYF. The CDR3 nucleotides read TGTGCCAGCTCACCACCGGGCAGGGCGATCGGAAACACCATATATTTT.